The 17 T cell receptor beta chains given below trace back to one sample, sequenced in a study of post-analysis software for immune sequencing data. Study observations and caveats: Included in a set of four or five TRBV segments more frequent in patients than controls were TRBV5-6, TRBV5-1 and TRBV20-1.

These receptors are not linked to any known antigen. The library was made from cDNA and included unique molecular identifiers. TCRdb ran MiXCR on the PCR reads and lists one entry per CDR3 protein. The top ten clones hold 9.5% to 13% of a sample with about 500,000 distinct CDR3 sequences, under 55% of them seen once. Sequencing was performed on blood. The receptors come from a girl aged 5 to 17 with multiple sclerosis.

Written as DNA, the CDR3 is TGTGCCAGCAGCCACCGGGACCAACGGGATACGCAGTATTTT. This encodes CASSHRDQRDTQYF. This rearrangement joins TRBV3-1 to TRBJ2-3; either TRBD1 or TRBD2 may fit D (5 bases each). The germline gives CDR1 LGHDT, CDR2 YNNKEL (reference sequence). This CDR3 has 14 amino acids. The V end was cut by 3 bases, the J end by 6 bases, with 13 bases between.

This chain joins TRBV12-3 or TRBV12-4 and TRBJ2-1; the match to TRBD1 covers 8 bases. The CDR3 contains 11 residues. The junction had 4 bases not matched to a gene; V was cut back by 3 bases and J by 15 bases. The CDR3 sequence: CASSLDRVVFF. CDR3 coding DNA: TGTGCCAGCAGTTTGGACAGGGTGGTGTTCTTC.

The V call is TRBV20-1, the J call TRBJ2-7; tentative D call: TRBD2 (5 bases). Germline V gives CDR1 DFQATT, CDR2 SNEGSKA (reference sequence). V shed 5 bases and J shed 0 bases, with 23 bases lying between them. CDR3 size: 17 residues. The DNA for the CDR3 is TGCAGTGCTGGAAATCACAAAAAGGACTTGAGCTCCTACGAGCAGTACTTC. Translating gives CSAGNHKKDLSSYEQYF.

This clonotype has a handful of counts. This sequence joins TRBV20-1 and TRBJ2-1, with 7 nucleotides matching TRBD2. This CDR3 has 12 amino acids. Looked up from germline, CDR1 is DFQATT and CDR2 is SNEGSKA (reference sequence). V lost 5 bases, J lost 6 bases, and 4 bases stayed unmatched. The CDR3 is CSARLAANEQFF. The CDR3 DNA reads TGCAGTGCTCGACTAGCAGCCAATGAGCAGTTCTTC.

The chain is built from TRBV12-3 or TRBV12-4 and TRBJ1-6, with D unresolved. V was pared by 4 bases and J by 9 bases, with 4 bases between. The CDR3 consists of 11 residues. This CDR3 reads CASSSGSPLHF. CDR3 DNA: TGTGCCAGCAGTTCGGGTTCACCCCTCCACTTT.

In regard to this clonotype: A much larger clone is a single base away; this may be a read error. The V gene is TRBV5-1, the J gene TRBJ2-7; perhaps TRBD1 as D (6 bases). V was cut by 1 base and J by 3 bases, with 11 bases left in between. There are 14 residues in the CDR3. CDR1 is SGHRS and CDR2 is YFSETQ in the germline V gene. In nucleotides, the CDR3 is TGCGCCAGCAGCTTGTGGGACACCCACTACGAGCAGTACTTC. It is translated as CASSLWDTHYEQYF.

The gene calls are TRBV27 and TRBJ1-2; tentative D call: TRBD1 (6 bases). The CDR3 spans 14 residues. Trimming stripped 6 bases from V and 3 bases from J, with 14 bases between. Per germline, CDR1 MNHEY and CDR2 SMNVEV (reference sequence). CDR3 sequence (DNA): TGTGCCAGCAGCAAGGGGGGCAGGGACTATGGCTACACCTTC. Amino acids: CASSKGGRDYGYTF.

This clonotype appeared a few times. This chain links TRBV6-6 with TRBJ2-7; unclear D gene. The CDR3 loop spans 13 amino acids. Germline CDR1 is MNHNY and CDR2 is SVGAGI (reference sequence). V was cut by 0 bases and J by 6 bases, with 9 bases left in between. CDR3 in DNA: TGTGCCAGCAGTTACTCGAGAACAGCCGAGCAGTACTTC. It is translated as CASSYSRTAEQYF.

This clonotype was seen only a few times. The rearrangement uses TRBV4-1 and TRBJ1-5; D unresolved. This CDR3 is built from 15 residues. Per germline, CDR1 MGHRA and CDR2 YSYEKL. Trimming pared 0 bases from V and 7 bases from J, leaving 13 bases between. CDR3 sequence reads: CASSQDRGGRQPQHF. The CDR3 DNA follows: TGCGCCAGCAGCCAAGACCGGGGTGGGAGGCAGCCCCAGCATTTT.

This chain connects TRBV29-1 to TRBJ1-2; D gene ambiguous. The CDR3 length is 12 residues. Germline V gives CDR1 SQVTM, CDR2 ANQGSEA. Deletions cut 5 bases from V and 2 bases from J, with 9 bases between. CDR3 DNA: TGCAGCGTTACCTTTGTCAACTATGGCTACACCTTC. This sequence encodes CSVTFVNYGYTF.

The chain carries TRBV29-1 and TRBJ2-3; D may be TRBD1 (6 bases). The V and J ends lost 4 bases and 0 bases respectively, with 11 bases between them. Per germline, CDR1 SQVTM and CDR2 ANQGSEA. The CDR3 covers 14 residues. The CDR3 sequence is CSVVDRASTDTQYF. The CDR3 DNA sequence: TGCAGCGTTGTGGACAGAGCTAGCACAGATACGCAGTATTTT.

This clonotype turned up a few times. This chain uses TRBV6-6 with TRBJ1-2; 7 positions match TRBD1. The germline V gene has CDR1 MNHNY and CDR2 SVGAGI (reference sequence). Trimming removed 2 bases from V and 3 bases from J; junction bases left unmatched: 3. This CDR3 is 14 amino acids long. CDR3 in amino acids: CASSYPGGYYGYTF. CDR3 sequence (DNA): TGTGCCAGCAGTTACCCAGGGGGTTACTATGGCTACACCTTC.

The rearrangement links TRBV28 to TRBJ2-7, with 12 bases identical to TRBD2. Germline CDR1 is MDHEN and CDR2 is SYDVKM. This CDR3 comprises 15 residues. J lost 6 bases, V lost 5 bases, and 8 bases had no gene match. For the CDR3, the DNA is TGTGCCAGCAGTCACCGGACTAGCGGGATCCGCGAGCAGTACTTC. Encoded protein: CASSHRTSGIREQYF.

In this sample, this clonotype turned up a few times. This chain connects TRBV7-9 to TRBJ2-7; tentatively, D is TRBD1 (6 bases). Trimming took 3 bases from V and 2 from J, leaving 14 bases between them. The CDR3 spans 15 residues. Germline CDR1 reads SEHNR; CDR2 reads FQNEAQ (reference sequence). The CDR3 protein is CASSFGAGVTYEQYF. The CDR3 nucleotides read TGTGCCAGCAGCTTCGGGGCAGGGGTAACCTACGAGCAGTACTTC.

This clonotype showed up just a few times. The CDR3 coding sequence is TGTGCCAGCAGCAAAGAGGGCGCCTACAATGAGCAGTTCTTC. Amino acid sequence: CASSKEGAYNEQFF. The rearrangement joins TRBV11-3 to TRBJ2-1; D is perhaps TRBD2 (5 bases). Germline lookup yields CDR1 SGHNT and CDR2 YENEEA. The CDR3 totals 14 residues. The V and J ends lost 5 bases and 2 bases respectively, with 10 bases between them.

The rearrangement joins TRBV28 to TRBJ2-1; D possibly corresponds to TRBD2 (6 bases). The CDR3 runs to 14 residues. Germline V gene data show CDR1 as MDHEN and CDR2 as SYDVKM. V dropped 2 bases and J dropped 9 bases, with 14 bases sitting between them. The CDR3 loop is CASSLGGAGLEQFF. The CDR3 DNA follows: TGTGCCAGCAGTTTAGGCGGGGCGGGACTTGAGCAGTTCTTC.

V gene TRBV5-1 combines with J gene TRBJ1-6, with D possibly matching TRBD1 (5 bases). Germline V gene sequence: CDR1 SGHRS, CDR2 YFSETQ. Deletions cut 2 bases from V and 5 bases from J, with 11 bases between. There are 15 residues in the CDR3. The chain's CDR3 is CASSFSLQDNSPLHF. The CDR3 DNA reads TGCGCCAGCAGCTTTAGTCTACAGGATAATTCACCCCTCCACTTT.